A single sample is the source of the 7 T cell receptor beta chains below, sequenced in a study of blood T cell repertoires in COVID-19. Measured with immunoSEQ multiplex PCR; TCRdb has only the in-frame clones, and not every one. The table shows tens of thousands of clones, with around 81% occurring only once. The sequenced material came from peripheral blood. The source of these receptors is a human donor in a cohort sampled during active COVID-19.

The CDR3 loop reads CASSPPTGAGANVLTF. CDR3 nucleotide sequence: TGTGCCAGCTCACCACCAACAGGGGCTGGGGCCAACGTCCTGACTTTC. The rearrangement joins TRBV18 to TRBJ2-6; TRBD1 aligns across 7 bases. V was pared by 0 bases and J by 2 bases, with 1 base of the junction left unmatched. Germline CDR1 KGHSH, CDR2 LQKENI. The CDR3 runs 16 residues.

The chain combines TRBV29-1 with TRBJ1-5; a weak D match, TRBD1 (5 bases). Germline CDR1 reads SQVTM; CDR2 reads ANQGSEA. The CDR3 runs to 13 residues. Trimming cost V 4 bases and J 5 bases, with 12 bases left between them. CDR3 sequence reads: CSVVGGYDQPQHF. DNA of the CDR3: TGCAGCGTTGTGGGGGGATACGATCAGCCCCAGCATTTT.

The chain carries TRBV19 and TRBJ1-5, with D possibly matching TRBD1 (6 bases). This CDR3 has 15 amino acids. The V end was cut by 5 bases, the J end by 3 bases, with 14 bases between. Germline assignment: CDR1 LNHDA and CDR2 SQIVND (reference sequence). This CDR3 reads CASSFPDRDNQPQHF. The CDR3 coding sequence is TGTGCCAGTAGTTTCCCGGACAGAGACAATCAGCCCCAGCATTTT. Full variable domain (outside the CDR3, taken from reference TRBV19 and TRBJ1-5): DGGITQSPKYLFRKEGQNVTLSCEQNLNHDAMYWYRQDPGQGLRLIYYSQIVNDFQKGDIAEGYSVSREKKESFPLTVTSAQKNPTAFYLCASSFPDRDNQPQHFGDGTRLSIL.

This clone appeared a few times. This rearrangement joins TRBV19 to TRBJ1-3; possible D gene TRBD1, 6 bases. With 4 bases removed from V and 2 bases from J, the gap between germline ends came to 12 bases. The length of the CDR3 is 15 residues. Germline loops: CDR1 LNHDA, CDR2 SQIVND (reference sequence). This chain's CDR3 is CASSTKQGAGNTIYF. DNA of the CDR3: TGTGCCAGTAGTACGAAACAGGGAGCTGGAAACACCATATATTTT.

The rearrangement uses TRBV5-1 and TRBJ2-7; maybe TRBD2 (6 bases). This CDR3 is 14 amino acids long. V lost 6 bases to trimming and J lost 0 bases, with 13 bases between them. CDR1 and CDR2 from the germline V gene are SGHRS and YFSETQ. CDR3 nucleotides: TGCGCCAGCACTCGCGCGGGACTCTCCTACGAGCAGTACTTC. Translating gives CASTRAGLSYEQYF.

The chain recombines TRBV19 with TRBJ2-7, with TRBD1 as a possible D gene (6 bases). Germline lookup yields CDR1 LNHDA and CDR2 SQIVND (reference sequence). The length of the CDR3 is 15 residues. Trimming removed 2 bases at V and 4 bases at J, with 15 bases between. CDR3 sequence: CASSIRGGRGYEQYF. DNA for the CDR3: TGTGCCAGTAGTATAAGGGGCGGCAGGGGTTACGAGCAGTACTTC.

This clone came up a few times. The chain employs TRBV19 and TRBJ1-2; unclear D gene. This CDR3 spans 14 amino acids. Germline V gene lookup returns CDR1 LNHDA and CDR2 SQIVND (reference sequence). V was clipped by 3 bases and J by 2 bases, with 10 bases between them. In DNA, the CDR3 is TGTGCCAGTAGTATTTGGAACAGAAACTATGGCTACACCTTC. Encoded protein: CASSIWNRNYGYTF.